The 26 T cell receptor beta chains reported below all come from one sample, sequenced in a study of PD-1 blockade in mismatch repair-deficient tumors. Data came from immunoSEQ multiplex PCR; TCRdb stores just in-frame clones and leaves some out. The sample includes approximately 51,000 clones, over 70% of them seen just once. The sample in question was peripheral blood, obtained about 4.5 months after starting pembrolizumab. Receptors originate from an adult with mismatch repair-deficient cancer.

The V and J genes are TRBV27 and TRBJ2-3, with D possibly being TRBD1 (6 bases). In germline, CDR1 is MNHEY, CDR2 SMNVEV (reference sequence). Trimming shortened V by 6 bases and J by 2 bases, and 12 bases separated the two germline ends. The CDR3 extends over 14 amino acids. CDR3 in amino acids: CASRWGQVTDTQYF. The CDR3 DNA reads TGTGCCAGCAGGTGGGGACAAGTCACAGATACGCAGTATTTT.

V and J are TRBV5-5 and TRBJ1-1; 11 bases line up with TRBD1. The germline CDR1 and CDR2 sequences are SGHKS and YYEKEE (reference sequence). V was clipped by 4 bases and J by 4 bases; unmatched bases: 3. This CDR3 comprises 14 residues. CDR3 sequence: CASSLGQGVTEAFF. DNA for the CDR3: TGTGCCAGCAGCCTGGGACAGGGGGTCACTGAAGCTTTCTTT.

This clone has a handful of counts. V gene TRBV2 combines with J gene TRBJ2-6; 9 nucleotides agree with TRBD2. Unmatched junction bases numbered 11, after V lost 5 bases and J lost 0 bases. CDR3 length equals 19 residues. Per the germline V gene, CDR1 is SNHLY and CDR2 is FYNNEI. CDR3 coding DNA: TGTGCCAGCAGTCCCGCCCGGCTAGCGGGGAACTCTGGGGCCAACGTCCTGACTTTC. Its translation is CASSPARLAGNSGANVLTF.

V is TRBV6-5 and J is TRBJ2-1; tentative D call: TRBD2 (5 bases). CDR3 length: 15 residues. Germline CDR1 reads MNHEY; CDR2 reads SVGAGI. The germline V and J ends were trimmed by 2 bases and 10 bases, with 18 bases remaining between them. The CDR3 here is CASSYDPGGGGEQFF. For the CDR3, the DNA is TGTGCCAGCAGTTACGACCCAGGTGGAGGTGGAGAGCAGTTCTTC.

This chain's CDR3 is CASSQVAGDSYNEQFF. CDR3 nucleotide sequence: TGCGCCAGCAGCCAAGTAGCGGGAGACTCCTACAATGAGCAGTTCTTC. The chain is built from TRBV4-1 and TRBJ2-1, with 9 nucleotides matching TRBD2. V was pared by 1 base and J by 0 bases, with 1 base of the junction left unmatched. Germline CDR1 is MGHRA and CDR2 is YSYEKL. This CDR3 is 16 amino acids long.

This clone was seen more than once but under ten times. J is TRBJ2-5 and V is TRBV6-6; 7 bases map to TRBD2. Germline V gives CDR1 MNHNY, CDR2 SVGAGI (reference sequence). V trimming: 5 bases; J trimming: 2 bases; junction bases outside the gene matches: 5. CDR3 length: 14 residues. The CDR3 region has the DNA TGTGCCAGCAGTGTGCGCGGGGGACAAGAGACCCAGTACTTC. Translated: CASSVRGGQETQYF.

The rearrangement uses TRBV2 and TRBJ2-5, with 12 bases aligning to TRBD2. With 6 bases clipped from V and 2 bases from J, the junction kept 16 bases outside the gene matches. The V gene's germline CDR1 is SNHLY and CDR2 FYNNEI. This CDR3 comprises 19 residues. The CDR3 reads CASRELLAGGLLPQETQYF. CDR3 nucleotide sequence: TGTGCCAGCAGGGAATTGCTAGCGGGAGGGCTTCTTCCACAAGAGACCCAGTACTTC.

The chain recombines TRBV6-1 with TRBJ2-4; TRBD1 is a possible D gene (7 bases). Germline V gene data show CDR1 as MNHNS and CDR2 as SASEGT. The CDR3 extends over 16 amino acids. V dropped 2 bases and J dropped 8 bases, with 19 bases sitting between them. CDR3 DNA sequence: TGTGCCAGCAGTGAAACAGGGGTTCGGGGGAAGGACATTCAGTACTTC. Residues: CASSETGVRGKDIQYF.

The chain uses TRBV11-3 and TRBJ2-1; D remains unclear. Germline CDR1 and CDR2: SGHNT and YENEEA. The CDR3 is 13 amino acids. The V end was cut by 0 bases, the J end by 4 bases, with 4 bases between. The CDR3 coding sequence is TGTGCCAGCAGCTTAGAAGGGTACAATGAGCAGTTCTTC. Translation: CASSLEGYNEQFF.

For the CDR3, the DNA is TGCAGTGTGAAACCTGGGGACTGGCAGTACTTC. This translates into CSVKPGDWQYF. J is TRBJ2-7 and V is TRBV20-1; D might be TRBD2 (6 bases). The germline gives CDR1 DFQATT, CDR2 SNEGSKA (reference sequence). This CDR3 is built from 11 residues. Trimming shortened V by 7 bases and J by 9 bases, and 16 bases separated the two germline ends.

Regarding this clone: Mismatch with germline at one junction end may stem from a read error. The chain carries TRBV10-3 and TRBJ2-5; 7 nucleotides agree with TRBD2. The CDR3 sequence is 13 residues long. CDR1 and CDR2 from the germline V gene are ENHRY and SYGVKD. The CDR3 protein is CAISGRDQETQYF. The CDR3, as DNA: TGTGCCATAAGTGGGAGGGACCAAGAGACCCAGTACTTC.

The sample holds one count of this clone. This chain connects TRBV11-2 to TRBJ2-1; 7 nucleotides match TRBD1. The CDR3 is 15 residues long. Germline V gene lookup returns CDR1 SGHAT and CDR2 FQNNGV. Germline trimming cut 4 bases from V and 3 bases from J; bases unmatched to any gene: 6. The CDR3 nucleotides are TGTGCCAGCAGCTCACAGGGGTTTGTCTACAATGAGCAGTTCTTC. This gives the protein CASSSQGFVYNEQFF.

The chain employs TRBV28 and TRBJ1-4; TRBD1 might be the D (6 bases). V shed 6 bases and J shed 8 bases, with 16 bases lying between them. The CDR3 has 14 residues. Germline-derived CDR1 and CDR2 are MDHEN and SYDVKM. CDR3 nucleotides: TGTGCCAGCAGGCAGGGGCCTAGATGGGAAAAACTGTTTTTT. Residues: CASRQGPRWEKLFF.

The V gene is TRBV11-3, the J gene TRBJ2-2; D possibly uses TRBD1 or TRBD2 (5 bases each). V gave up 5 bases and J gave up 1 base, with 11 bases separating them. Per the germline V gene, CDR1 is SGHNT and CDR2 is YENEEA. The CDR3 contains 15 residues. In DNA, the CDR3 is TGTGCCAGCAGCACGGGGACGGGGAACACCGGGGAGCTGTTTTTT. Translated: CASSTGTGNTGELFF.

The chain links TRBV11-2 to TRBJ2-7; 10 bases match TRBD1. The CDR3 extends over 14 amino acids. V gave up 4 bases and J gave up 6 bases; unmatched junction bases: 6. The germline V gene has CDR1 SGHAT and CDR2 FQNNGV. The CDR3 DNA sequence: TGTGCCAGCAGCTCCGGGACAGGGGTGGGCGAGCAGTACTTC. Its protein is CASSSGTGVGEQYF.

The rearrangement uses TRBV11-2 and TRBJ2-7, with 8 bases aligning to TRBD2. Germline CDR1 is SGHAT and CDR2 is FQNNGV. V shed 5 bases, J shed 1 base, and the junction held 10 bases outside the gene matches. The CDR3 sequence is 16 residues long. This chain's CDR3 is CASSTQGLVTSYEQYF. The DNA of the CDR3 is TGTGCCAGCAGCACGCAGGGACTAGTCACGTCCTACGAGCAGTACTTC.

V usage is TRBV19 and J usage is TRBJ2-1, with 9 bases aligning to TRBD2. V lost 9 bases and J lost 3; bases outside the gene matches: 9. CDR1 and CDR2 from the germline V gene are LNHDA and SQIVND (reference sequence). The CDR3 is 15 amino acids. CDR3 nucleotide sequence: TGTGCCAGCAACCAGGCTAGCGGGGTCTACAATGAGCAGTTCTTC. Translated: CASNQASGVYNEQFF.

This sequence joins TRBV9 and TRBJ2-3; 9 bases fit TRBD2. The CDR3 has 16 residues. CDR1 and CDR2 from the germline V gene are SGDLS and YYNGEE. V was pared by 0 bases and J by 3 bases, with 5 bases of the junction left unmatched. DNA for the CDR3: TGTGCCAGCAGCGTAGGTCTAGCGGGATGGACAGATACGCAGTATTTT. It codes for CASSVGLAGWTDTQYF.

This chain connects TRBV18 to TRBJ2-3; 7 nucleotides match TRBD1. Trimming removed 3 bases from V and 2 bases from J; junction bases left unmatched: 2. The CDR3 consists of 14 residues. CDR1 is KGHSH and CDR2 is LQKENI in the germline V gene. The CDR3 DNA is TGTGCCAGCTCACCCGGACAGGACACAGATACGCAGTATTTT. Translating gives CASSPGQDTDTQYF. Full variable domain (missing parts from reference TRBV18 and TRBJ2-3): NAGVMQNPRHLVRRRGQEARLRCSPMKGHSHVYWYRQLPEEGLKFMVYLQKENIIDESGMPKERFSAEFPKEGPSILRIQQVVRGDSAAYFCASSPGQDTDTQYFGPGTRLTVL.

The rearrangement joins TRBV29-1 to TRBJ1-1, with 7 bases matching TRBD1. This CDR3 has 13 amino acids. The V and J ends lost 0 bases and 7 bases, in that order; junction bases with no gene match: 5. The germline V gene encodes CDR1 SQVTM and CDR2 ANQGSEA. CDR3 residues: CSVEDQGQLEAFF. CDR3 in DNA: TGCAGCGTTGAAGATCAGGGACAGCTTGAAGCTTTCTTT.

The CDR3 DNA reads as TGTGCCAGCAGCGAGGGGGGACAGGGAGATGAAAAACTGTTTTTT. This sequence encodes CASSEGGQGDEKLFF. This chain joins TRBV2 and TRBJ1-4; TRBD1 matches at 9 bases. Losses at the gene ends were 6 bases for V and 6 bases for J; bases not matched to a gene: 8. The germline gives CDR1 SNHLY, CDR2 FYNNEI. CDR3 length: 15 amino acids.

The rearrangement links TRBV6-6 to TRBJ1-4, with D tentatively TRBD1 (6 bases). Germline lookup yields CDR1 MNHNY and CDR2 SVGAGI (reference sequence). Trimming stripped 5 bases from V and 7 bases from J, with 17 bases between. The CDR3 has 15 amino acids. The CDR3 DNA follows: TGTGCCAGCAGTGGCCGGACAGTGGGAGGTGAAAAACTGTTTTTT. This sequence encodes CASSGRTVGGEKLFF.

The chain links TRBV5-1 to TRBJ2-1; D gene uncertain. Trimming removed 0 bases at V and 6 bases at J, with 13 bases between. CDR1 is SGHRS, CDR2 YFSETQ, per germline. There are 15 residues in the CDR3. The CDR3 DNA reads TGCGCCAGCAGCTTGGAAGGGATTAGTTCCAATGAGCAGTTCTTC. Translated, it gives CASSLEGISSNEQFF.

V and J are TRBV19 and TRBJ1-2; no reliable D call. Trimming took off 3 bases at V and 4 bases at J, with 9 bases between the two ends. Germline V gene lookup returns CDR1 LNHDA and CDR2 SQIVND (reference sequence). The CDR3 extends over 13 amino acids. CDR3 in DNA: TGTGCCAGTAGTATTGATGAGGGCTATGGCTACACCTTC. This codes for CASSIDEGYGYTF.

The CDR3 DNA sequence: TGTGCCAGCTCACCAGGGCGCGGGGAGGGTGACAATGAGCAGTTCTTC. Residues: CASSPGRGEGDNEQFF. The chain is built from TRBV18 and TRBJ2-1; 7 positions agree with TRBD2. The CDR3 spans 16 residues. V lost 2 bases and J lost 5; bases outside the gene matches: 9. CDR1 is KGHSH, CDR2 LQKENI, per germline.

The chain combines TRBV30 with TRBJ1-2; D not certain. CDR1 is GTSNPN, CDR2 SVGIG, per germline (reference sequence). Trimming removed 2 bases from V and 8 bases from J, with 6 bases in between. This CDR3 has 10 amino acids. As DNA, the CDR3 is TGTGCCTGGAGTTCCGGCGGCTACACCTTC. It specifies CAWSSGGYTF.